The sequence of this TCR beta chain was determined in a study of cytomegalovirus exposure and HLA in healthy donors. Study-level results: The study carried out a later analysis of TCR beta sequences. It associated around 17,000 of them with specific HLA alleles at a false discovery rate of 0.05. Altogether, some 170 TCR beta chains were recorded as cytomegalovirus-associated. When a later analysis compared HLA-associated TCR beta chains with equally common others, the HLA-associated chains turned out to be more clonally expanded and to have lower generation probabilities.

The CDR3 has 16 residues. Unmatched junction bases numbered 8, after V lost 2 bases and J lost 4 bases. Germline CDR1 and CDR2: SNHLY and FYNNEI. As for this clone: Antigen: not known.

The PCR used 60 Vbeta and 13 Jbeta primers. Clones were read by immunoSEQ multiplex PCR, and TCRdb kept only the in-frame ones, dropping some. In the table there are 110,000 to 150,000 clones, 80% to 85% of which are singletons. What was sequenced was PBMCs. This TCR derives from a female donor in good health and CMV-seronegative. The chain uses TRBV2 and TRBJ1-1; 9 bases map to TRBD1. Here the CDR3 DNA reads TGTGCCAGCAGTGAAATAGGGGACAGGGTTAGCACTGAAGCTTTCTTT. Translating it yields CASSEIGDRVSTEAFF.